This paragraph covers one T cell receptor (beta chain) sequence. No antigen is known for it. This CDR3 has 17 amino acids. The V end lost 3 bases, the J end lost 0 bases, and 19 bases lay between the germline ends. Germline V gene lookup returns CDR1 DFQATT and CDR2 SNEGSKA (reference sequence). With template switching, a universal primer site was added, and the cDNA carried unique molecular identifiers. TCRdb re-analysed the 5' RACE reads in MiXCR, keeping a single row per CDR3 protein. Found here are a few hundred thousand distinct CDR3 sequences, 8% to 9% of them singletons; the top ten hold 2.1%. This sample is drawn from a study of identical twins. Study-level results: Abundant beta clonotypes from cord blood bore fewer insertions; memory repertoires lacked this pattern.

These data also formed part of another study, on yellow fever vaccine responses in identical twins.

The receptor comes from a woman under 30 in good health. The sequenced sample was memory (CD45RO+) T cells sorted from blood. The chain combines TRBV20-1 with TRBJ2-3, with D perhaps matching TRBD1 (6 bases). The CDR3 region is CSASRTAGTFSTDTQYF. CDR3 DNA sequence: TGCAGTGCTAGTCGGACAGCCGGAACCTTTAGCACAGATACGCAGTATTTT.